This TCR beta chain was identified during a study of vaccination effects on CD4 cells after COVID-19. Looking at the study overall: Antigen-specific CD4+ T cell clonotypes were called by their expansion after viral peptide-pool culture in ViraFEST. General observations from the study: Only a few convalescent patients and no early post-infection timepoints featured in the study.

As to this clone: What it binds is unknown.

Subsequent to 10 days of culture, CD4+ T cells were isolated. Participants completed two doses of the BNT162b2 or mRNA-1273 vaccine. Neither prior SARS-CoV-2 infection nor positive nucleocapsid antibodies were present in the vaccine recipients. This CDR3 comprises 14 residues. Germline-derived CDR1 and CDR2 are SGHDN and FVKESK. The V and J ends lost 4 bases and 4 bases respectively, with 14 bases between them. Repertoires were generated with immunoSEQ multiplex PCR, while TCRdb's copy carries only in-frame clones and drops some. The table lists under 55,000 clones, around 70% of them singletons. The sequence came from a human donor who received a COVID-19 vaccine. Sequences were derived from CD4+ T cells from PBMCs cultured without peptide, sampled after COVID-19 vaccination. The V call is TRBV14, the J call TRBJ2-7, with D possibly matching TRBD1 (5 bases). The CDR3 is CASSRGDRDYEQYF. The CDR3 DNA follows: TGTGCCAGCAGCCGAGGCGACAGAGATTACGAGCAGTACTTC.